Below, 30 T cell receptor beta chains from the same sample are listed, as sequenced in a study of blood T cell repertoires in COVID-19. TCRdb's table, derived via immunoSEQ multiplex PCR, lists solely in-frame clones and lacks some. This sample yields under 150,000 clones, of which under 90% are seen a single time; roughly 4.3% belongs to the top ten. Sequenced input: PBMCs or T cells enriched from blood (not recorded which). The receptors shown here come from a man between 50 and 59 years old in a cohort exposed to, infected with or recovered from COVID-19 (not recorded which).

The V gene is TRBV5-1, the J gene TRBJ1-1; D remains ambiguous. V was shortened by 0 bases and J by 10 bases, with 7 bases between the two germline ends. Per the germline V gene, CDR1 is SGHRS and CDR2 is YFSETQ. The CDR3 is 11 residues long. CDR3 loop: CASSLDSRAFF. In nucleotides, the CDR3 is TGCGCCAGCAGCTTGGACAGCAGAGCTTTCTTT.

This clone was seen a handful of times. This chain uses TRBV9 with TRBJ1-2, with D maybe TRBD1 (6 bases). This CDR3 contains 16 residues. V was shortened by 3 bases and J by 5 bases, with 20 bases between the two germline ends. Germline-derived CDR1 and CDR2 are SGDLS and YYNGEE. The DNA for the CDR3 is TGTGCCAGCAGCGCTCATAGTGGGGGCGGTATGTATGGCTACACCTTC. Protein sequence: CASSAHSGGGMYGYTF.

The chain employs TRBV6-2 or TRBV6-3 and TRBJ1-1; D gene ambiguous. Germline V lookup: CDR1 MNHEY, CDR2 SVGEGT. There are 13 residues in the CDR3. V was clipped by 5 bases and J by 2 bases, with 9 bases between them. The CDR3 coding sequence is TGTGCCAGCAGTATGGTACTAAACACTGAAGCTTTCTTT. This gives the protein CASSMVLNTEAFF.

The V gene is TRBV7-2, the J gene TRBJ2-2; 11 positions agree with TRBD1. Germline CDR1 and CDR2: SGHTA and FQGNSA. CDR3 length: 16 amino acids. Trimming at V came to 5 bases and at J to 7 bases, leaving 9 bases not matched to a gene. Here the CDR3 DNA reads TGTGCCAGCAGCACGGACAGGGGGCATTATAACGGGGAGCTGTTTTTT. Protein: CASSTDRGHYNGELFF.

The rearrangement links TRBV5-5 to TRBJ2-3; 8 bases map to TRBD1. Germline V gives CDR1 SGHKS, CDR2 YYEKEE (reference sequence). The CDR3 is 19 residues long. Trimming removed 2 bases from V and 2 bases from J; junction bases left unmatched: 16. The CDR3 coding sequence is TGTGCCAGCAGCTTCAGGGGGCCGGAGCCGCAACCGTTCACAGATACGCAGTATTTT. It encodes CASSFRGPEPQPFTDTQYF.

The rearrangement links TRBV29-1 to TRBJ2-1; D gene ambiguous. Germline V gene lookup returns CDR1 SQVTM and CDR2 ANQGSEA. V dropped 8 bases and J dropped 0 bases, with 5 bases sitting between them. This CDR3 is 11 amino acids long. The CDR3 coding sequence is TGCAGCTATTACTCCTACAATGAGCAGTTCTTC. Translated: CSYYSYNEQFF.

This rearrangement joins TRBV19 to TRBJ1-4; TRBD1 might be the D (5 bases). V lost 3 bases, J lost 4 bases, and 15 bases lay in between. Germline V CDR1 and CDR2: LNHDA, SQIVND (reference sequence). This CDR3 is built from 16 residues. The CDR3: CASSIGGTVFNEKLFF. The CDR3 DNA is TGTGCCAGTAGTATTGGAGGGACGGTATTTAATGAAAAACTGTTTTTT. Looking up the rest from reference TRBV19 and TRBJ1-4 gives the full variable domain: DGGITQSPKYLFRKEGQNVTLSCEQNLNHDAMYWYRQDPGQGLRLIYYSQIVNDFQKGDIAEGYSVSREKKESFPLTVTSAQKNPTAFYLCASSIGGTVFNEKLFFGSGTQLSVL.

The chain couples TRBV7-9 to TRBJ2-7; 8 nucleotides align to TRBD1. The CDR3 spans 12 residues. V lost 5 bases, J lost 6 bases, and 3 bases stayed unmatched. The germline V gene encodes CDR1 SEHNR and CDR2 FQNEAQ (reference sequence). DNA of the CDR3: TGTGCCAGCAGCCAAACAGGGGGCGAGCAGTACTTC. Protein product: CASSQTGGEQYF.

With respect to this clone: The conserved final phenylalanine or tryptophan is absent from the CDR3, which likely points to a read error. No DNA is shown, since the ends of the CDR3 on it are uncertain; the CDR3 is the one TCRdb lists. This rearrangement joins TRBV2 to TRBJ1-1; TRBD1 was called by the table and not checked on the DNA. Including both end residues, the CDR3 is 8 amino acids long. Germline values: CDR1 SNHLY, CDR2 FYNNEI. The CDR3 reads CASSETWT.

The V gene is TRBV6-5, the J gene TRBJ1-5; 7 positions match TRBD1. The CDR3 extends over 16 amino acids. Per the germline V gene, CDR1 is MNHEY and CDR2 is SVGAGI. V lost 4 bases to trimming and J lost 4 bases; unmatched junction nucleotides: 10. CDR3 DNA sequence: TGTGCCAGCAGTTTAACGAACAGGGGCGGGAATCAGCCCCAGCATTTT. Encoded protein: CASSLTNRGGNQPQHF.

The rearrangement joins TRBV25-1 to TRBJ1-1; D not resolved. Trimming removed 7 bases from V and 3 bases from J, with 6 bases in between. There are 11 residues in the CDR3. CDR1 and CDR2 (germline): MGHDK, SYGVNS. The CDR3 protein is CASMRYTEAFF. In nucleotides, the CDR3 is TGTGCCAGCATGAGGTACACTGAAGCTTTCTTT.

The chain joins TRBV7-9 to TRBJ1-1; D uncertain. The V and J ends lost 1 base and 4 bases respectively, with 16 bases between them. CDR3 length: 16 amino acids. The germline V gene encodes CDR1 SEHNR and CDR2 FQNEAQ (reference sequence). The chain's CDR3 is CASSLGWGVRGTEAFF. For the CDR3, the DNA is TGTGCCAGCAGCTTAGGATGGGGTGTGCGGGGCACTGAAGCTTTCTTT.

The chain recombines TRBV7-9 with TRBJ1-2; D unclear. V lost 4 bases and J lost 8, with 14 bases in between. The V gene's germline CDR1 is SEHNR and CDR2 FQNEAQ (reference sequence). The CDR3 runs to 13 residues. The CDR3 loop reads CASSSRDSRGYTF. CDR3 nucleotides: TGTGCCAGCAGCTCGAGGGATTCTAGGGGCTACACCTTC. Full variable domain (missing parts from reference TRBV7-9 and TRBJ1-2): DTGVSQNPRHKITKRGQNVTFRCDPISEHNRLYWYRQTLGQGPEFLTYFQNEAQLEKSRLLSDRFSAERPKGSFSTLEIQRTEQGDSAMYLCASSSRDSRGYTFGSGTRLTVV.

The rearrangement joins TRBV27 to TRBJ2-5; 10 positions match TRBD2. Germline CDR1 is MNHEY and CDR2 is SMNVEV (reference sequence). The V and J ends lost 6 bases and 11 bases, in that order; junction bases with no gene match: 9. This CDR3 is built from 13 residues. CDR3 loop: CASRSSGGAKQYF. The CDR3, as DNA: TGTGCCAGCAGGTCTAGCGGGGGTGCGAAACAGTACTTC.

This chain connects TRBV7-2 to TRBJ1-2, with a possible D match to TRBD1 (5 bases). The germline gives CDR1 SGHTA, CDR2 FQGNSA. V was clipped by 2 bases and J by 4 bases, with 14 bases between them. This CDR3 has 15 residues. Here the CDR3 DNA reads TGTGCCAGCAGCTTACAGACAGATAGTACCTATGGCTACACCTTC. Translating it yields CASSLQTDSTYGYTF.

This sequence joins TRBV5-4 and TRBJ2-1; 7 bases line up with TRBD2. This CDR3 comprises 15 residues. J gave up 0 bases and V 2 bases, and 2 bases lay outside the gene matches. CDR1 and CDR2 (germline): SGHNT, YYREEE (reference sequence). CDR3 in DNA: TGTGCCAGCAGCTTAGGCGGGAGCTCCTACAATGAGCAGTTCTTC. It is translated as CASSLGGSSYNEQFF.

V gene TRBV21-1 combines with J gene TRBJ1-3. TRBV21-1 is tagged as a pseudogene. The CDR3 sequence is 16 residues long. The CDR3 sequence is CASRDYLDFSGNTIYF. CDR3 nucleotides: TGTGCCAGCCGGGACTACTTAGATTTCTCTGGAAACACCATATATTTT.

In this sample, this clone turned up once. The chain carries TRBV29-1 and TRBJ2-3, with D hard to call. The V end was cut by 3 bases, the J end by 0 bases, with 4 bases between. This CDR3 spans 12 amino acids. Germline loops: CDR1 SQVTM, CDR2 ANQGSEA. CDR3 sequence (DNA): TGCAGCGTTGACGGGAGCACAGATACGCAGTATTTT. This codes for CSVDGSTDTQYF.

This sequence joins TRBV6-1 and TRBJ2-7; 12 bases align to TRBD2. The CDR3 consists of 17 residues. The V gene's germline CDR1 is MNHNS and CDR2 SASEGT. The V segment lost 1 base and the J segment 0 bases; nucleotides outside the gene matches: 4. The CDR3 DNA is TGTGCCAGCAGTGAAGGGGGACTAGCGGGTAGCTCCTACGAGCAGTACTTC. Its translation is CASSEGGLAGSSYEQYF.

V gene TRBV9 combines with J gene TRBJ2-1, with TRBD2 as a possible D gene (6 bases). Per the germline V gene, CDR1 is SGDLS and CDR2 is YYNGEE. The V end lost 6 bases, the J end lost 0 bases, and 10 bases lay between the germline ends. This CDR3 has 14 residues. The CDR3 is CASTRLVSYNEQFF. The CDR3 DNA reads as TGTGCCAGCACCCGACTAGTCTCCTACAATGAGCAGTTCTTC.

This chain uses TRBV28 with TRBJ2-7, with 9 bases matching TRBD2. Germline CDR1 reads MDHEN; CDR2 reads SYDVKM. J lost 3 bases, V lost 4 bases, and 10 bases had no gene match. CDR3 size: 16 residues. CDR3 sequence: CASSSILAGLNYEQYF. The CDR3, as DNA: TGTGCCAGCAGTTCGATCCTAGCGGGATTAAACTACGAGCAGTACTTC.

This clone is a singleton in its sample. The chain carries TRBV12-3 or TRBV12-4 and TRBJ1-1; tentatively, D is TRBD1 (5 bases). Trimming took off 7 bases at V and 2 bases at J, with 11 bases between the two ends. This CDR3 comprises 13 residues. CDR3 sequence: CASTETVNTEAFF. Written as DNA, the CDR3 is TGTGCCAGCACCGAGACAGTCAACACTGAAGCTTTCTTT.

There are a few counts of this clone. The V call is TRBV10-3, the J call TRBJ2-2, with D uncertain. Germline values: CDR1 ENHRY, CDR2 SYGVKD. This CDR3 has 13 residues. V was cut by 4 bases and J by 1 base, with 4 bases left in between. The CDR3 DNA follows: TGTGCCATCAGTGCAGGGAACACCGGGGAGCTGTTTTTT. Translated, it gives CAISAGNTGELFF.

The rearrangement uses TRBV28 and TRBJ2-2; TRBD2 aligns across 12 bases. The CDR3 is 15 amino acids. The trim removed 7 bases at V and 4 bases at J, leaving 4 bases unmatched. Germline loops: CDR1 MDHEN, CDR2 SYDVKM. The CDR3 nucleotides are TGTGCCAGCACGGGACTAGCGGGTTCCACCGGGGAGCTGTTTTTT. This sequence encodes CASTGLAGSTGELFF. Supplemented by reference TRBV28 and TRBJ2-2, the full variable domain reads DVKVTQSSRYLVKRTGEKVFLECVQDMDHENMFWYRQDPGLGLRLIYFSYDVKMKEKGDIPEGYSVSREKKERFSLILESASTNQTSMYLCASTGLAGSTGELFFGEGSRLTVL.

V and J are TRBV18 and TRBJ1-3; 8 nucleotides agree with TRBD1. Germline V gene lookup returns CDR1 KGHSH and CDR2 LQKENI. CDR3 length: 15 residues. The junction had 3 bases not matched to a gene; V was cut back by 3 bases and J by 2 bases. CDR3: CASSPGTGPGNTIYF. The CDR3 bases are TGTGCCAGCTCACCCGGGACAGGCCCTGGAAACACCATATATTTT.

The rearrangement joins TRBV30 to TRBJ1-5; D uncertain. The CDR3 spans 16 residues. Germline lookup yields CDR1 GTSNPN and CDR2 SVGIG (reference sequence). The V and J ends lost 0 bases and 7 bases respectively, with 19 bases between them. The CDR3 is CAWSVAGTSAPQPQHF. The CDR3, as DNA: TGTGCCTGGAGTGTTGCGGGCACGTCTGCTCCCCAGCCCCAGCATTTT.

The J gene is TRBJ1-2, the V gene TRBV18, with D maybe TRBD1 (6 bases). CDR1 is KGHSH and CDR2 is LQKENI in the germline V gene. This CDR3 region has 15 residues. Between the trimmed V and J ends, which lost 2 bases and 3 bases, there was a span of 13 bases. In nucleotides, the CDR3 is TGTGCCAGCTCACCAAGCGGGGGGCTACACTATGGCTACACCTTC. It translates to CASSPSGGLHYGYTF.

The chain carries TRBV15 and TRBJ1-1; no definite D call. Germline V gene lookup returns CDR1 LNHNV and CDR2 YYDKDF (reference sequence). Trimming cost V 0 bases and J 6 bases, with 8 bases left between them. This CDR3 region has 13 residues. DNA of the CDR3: TGTGCCACCAGCAGAGATTTGGTAGCTGAAGCTTTCTTT. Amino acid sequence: CATSRDLVAEAFF. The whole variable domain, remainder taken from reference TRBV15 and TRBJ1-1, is DAMVIQNPRYQVTQFGKPVTLSCSQTLNHNVMYWYQQKSSQAPKLLFHYYDKDFNNEADTPDNFQSRRPNTSFCFLDIRSPGLGDTAMYLCATSRDLVAEAFFGQGTRLTVV.

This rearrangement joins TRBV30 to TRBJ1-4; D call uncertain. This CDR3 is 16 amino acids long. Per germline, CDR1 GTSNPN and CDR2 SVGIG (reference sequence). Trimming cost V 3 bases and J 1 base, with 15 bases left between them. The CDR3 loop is CAWSLNVVRTNEKLFF. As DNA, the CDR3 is TGTGCCTGGAGCCTGAATGTTGTTAGAACTAATGAAAAACTGTTTTTT.

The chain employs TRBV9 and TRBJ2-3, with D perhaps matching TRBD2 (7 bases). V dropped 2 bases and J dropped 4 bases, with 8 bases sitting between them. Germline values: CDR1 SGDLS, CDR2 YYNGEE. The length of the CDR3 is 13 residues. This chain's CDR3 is CASSVGGPDTQYF. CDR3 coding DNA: TGTGCCAGCAGCGTGGGGGGGCCAGATACGCAGTATTTT.